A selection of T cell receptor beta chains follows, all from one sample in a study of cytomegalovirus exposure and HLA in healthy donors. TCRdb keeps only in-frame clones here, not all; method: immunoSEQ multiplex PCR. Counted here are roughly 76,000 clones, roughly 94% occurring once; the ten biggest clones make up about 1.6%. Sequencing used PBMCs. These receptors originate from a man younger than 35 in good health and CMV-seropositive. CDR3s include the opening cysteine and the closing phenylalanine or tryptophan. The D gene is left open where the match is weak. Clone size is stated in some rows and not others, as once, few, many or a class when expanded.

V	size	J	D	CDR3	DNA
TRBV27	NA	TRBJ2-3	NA	CASSLLLGPGDTQYF	TGTGCCAGCAGTTTATTACTGGGCCCAGGGGATACGCAGTATTTT
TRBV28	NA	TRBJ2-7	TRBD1	CASSQDRDPDEQYF	TGTGCCAGCAGTCAGGACAGGGATCCAGACGAGCAGTACTTC
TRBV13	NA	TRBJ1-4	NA	CASSLVEEYGFEEKLFF	TGTGCCAGCAGCTTAGTAGAAGAGTATGGTTTCGAGGAAAAACTGTTTTTT
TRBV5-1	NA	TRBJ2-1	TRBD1	CASSLDRQGAGEQFF	TGCGCCAGCAGCTTGGATAGGCAGGGGGCTGGTGAGCAGTTCTTC
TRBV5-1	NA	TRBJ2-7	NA	CASSLGAQHSYEQYF	TGCGCCAGCAGCTTGGGGGCCCAGCACTCCTACGAGCAGTACTTC
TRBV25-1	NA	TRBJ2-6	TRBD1	CASSEDRGSAGANVLTF	TGTGCCAGCAGTGAAGACAGGGGGAGCGCTGGGGCCAACGTCCTGACTTTC
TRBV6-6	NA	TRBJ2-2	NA	CASKDYHTGELFF	TGTGCCAGCAAGGACTACCACACCGGGGAGCTGTTTTTT
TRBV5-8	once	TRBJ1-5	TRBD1	CASSRQGWTHSNQPQHF	TGTGCCAGCAGCCGACAGGGGTGGACTCATAGCAATCAGCCCCAGCATTTT
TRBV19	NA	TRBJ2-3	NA	CASSREEHTQYF	TGTGCCAGTAGTAGGGAGGAACATACGCAGTATTTT
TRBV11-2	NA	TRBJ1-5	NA	CASSPDRYNQPQHF	TGTGCCAGCAGCCCAGACAGGTACAATCAGCCCCAGCATTTT
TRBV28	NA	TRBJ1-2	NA	CASSLSQGGYTF	TGTGCCAGCAGTTTATCTCAGGGTGGCTACACCTTC
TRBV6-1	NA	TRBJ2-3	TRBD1	CASSETGENTDTQYF	TGTGCCAGCAGTGAAACAGGGGAAAACACAGATACGCAGTATTTT
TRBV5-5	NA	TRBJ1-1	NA	CASSLAGGNTEAFF	TGTGCCAGCAGCTTGGCCGGCGGGAACACTGAAGCTTTCTTT
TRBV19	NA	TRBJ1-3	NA	CASSTQGLGNTIYF	TGTGCCAGTAGTACCCAGGGTCTAGGAAACACCATATATTTT
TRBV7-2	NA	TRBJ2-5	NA	CASSLRFGQQETQYF	TGTGCCAGCAGCTTAAGATTTGGACAGCAAGAGACCCAGTACTTC
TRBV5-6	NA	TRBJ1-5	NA	CASSLSVYSNQPQHF	TGTGCCAGCAGCTTGTCGGTTTATAGCAATCAGCCCCAGCATTTT
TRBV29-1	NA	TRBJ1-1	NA	CSVVKNTEAFF	TGCAGCGTTGTCAAGAACACTGAAGCTTTCTTT
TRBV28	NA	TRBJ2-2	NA	CASIGWGLTGELFF	TGTGCCAGCATCGGGTGGGGGCTCACCGGGGAGCTGTTTTTT
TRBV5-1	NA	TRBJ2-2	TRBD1	CASRPTGTGSTGELFF	TGCGCCAGCAGACCGACCGGGACAGGGTCCACCGGGGAGCTGTTTTTT
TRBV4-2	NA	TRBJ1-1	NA	CASSQERAGKAFF	TGTGCCAGCAGCCAAGAACGGGCGGGGAAGGCTTTCTTT
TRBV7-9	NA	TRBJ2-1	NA	CASSPVLGDSDEQFF	TGTGCCAGCAGCCCGGTACTAGGGGACTCAGATGAGCAGTTCTTC
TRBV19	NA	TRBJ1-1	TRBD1	CASSRGTGEAFF	TGTGCCAGTAGTAGAGGGACAGGTGAAGCTTTCTTT
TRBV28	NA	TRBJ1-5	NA	CASGGGYQPQHF	TGTGCCAGCGGGGGGGGGTATCAGCCCCAGCATTTT
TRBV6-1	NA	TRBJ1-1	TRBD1	CASSEQGAWDTEAFF	TGTGCCAGCAGTGAACAGGGGGCATGGGACACTGAAGCTTTCTTT
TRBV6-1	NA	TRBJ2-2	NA	CASSEDGEGELFF	TGTGCCAGCAGTGAAGACGGGGAGGGGGAGCTGTTTTTT
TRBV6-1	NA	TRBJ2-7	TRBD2	CASSEVSGSSYEQYF	TGTGCCAGCAGTGAAGTTAGCGGGAGCTCCTACGAGCAGTACTTC
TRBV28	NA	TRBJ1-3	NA	CASPEPSGNTIYF	TGTGCCAGCCCAGAACCCTCTGGAAACACCATATATTTT
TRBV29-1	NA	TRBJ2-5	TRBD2	CSVGGLAGATWETQYF	TGCAGCGTTGGGGGACTAGCGGGAGCTACCTGGGAGACCCAGTACTTC
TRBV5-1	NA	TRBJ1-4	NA	CASSGSSATNEKLFF	TGCGCCAGCAGCGGGAGCTCCGCAACTAATGAAAAACTGTTTTTT
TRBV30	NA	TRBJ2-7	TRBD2	CAWSLGLAGFYEQYF	TGTGCCTGGAGCCTAGGACTAGCGGGTTTCTACGAGCAGTACTTC
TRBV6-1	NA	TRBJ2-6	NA	CASSEGVSAGANVLTF	TGTGCCAGCAGTGAAGGCGTAAGTGCTGGGGCCAACGTCCTGACTTTC
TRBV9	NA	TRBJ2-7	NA	CASSLTGYEQYF	TGTGCCAGCAGCCTCACGGGTTACGAGCAGTACTTC
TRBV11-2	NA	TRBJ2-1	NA	CASSSTGERYNEQFF	TGTGCCAGCAGCTCCACGGGAGAGAGATACAATGAGCAGTTCTTC
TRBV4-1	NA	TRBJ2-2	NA	CASSQGTLGANTGELFF	TGCGCCAGCAGCCAAGGTACCCTGGGAGCGAACACCGGGGAGCTGTTTTTT
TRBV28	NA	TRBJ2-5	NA	CASSLVPVRYQETQYF	TGTGCCAGCAGTTTAGTCCCGGTGAGGTACCAAGAGACCCAGTACTTC
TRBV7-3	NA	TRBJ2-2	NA	CASSLGQNTGELFF	TGTGCCAGCAGCTTGGGACAGAACACCGGGGAGCTGTTTTTT
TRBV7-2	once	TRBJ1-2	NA	CASSPQGWYGYTF	TGTGCCAGCAGCCCCCAGGGATGGTATGGCTACACCTTC
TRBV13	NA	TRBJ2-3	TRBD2	CASSLASGGTDTQYF	TGTGCCAGCAGCTTAGCTAGCGGGGGCACAGATACGCAGTATTTT
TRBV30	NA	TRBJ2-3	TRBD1	CAWGTGAGDTQYF	TGTGCCTGGGGGACAGGGGCGGGAGATACGCAGTATTTT
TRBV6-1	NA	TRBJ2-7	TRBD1	CASSLTGVTYEQYF	TGTGCCAGCAGCCTGACAGGGGTCACCTACGAGCAGTACTTC
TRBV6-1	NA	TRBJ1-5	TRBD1	CASQGASSNQPQHF	TGTGCCAGCCAGGGGGCGAGTAGCAATCAGCCCCAGCATTTT
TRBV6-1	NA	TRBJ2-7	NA	CASSSNPDIPYEQYF	TGTGCCAGCAGCTCCAACCCGGACATCCCCTACGAGCAGTACTTC
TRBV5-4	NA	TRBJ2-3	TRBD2	CASSLGSGRARDTQYF	TGTGCCAGCAGCTTGGGAAGCGGGAGGGCCAGGGATACGCAGTATTTT
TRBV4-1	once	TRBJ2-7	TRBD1	CASSQDRTGKTYEQYF	TGCGCCAGCAGCCAAGATCGGACAGGCAAAACCTACGAGCAGTACTTC
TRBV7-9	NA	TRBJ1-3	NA	CASSRGAGSGNTIYF	TGTGCCAGCAGCCGGGGGGCGGGATCTGGAAACACCATATATTTT
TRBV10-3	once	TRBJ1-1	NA	CAITEGLWTEAFF	TGTGCCATCACCGAGGGCCTGTGGACTGAAGCTTTCTTT